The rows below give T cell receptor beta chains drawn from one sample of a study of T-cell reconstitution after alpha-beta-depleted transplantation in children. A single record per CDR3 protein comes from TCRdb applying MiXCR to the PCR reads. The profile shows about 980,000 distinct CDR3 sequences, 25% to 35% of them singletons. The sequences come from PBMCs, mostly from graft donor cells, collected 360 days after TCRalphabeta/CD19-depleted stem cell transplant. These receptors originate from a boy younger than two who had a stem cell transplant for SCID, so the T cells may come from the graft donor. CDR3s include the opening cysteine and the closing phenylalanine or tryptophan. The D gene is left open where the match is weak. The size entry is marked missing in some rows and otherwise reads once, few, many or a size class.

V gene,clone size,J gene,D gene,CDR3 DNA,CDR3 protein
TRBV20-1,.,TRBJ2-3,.,TGCAGTGCTAGAGAGGAGGGGACACCAACAGATACGCAGTATTTT,CSAREEGTPTDTQYF
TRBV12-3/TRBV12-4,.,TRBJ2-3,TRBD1,TGTGCCAGCAGTTTAGAAGCGGGACAGGGGACAGATACGCAGTATTTT,CASSLEAGQGTDTQYF
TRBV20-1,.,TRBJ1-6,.,TGCAGTGCTATACAAGGACCTTATAATTCACCCCTCCACTTT,CSAIQGPYNSPLHF
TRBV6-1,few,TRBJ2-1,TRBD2,TGTGCCAGCAGTAGCCCGGGACTAGTTATCAATGAGCAGTTCTTC,CASSSPGLVINEQFF
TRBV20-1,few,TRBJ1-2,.,TGCAGTGCTTACGCCGGCGCATTTAGCCTCACTAACTATGGCTACACCTTC,CSAYAGAFSLTNYGYTF
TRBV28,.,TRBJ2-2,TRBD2,TGTGCCAGCAGTTTATCCCTCGGAGCGGGGGCGAACACCGGGGAGCTGTTTTTT,CASSLSLGAGANTGELFF
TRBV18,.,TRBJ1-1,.,TGTGCCAGCTCACCACGGGGGGGCTTGGTGAACACTGAAGCTTTCTTT,CASSPRGGLVNTEAFF
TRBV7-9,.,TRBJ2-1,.,TGTGCCAGCAGCTTCTTAGGGCCGCAGTTCTTC,CASSFLGPQFF
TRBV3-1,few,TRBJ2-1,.,TGTGCCAGCAGAACCTGGGGGAGCTCCTACAATGAGCAGTTCTTC,CASRTWGSSYNEQFF
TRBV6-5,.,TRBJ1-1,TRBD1,TGTGCCAGCACTTACTCTGGTTTAGGAGGACAGGGGGACCCTGAAGCTTTCTTT,CASTYSGLGGQGDPEAFF
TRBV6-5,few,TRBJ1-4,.,TGTGCCAGCAGTTACCTCCGACAGGCAACTAATGAAAAACTGTTTTTT,CASSYLRQATNEKLFF
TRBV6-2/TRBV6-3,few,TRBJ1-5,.,TGTGCCAGCAGATCAACAGTAAATAGCAATCAGCCCCAGCATTTT,CASRSTVNSNQPQHF
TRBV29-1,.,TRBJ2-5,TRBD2,TGCAGCGTTTTATTGCGGGGGGGCCGGACCCAGTACTTC,CSVLLRGGRTQYF
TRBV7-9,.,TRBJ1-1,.,TGTGCCAGCAGACGGGCGGATCACACTGAAGCTTTCTTT,CASRRADHTEAFF
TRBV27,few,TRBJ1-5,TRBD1,TGTGCCAGCAGTGGCAGGGGGTCTTGGCAGCCCCAGCATTTT,CASSGRGSWQPQHF
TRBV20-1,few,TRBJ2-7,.,TGCAGTGCTAGAGGAGGGAGGGGGGACGAGCAGTACTTC,CSARGGRGDEQYF
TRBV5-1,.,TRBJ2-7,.,TGCGCCAGCAGCCCCTCCGGTCCTACTGAAGAGCAGTACTTC,CASSPSGPTEEQYF